This T cell receptor (beta chain) was sequenced for a study of response to subunit inactivated influenza vaccine. TCRdb called the RT-PCR reads again in MiXCR, with one record for every CDR3 protein. The sample has hundreds of thousands of distinct CDR3 sequences, about 11% seen once. About this clonotype itself: The antigen is unknown.

Study conclusions and caveats: Few additional T cells are recruited per seasonal influenza vaccination, authors suggested.

The CDR3 spans 14 residues. Trimming took 6 bases from V and 5 from J, leaving 19 bases between them. The germline gives CDR1 DFQATT, CDR2 SNEGSKA (reference sequence). A further study also used this sample, focusing on T cells expressing NK-cell markers. That paper adds: Generation of TCR beta cDNA was performed by 5'RACE template switching incorporating UMIs. In a handful of donors, these clonotypes also led the CD3+CD56-NKG2C+ fraction. It was still unclear whether expanded NKG2C+ T cell clones were HCMV specific.

The chain has TRBV20-1 and TRBJ2-5, with a possible D match to TRBD2 (6 bases). The TCR was taken from a man over 45 who received an inactivated influenza vaccine. Sequences were derived from PBMCs from blood, sampled on the day of vaccination. The CDR3 coding sequence is TGCAGTGCAAGGAGACTAGGGAGTTTGGAGACCCAGTACTTC. Translated, it gives CSARRLGSLETQYF.